One and the same sample provided the 21 T cell receptor beta chains below, sequenced in a study of blood T cell repertoires in COVID-19. Sequenced by immunoSEQ multiplex PCR; TCRdb stores in-frame clones only, minus some. Of more than 150,000 clones listed, approximately 92% are singletons. Specimen: peripheral blood. The source is a woman between 40 and 55 years old with acute or convalescent COVID-19.

This clone occurred a few times. The rearrangement links TRBV10-3 to TRBJ2-7; TRBD2 matches 13 bases. CDR1 ENHRY and CDR2 SYGVKD come from the germline V gene. The trim removed 8 bases at V and 5 bases at J, leaving 6 bases unmatched. CDR3 length: 14 residues. The CDR3 coding sequence is TGTGCCATCGCCGGACTAGCGGGAGTGGACGAGCAGTACTTC. It codes for CAIAGLAGVDEQYF.

This chain joins TRBV5-1 and TRBJ1-1; tentatively, D is TRBD1 (5 bases). The CDR3 is made up of 14 amino acids. Trimming took off 3 bases at V and 4 bases at J, with 13 bases between the two ends. Germline-derived CDR1 and CDR2 are SGHRS and YFSETQ. The chain's CDR3 is CASSSAGRGTEAFF. In nucleotides, the CDR3 is TGCGCCAGCAGCTCGGCAGGGAGGGGCACTGAAGCTTTCTTT. Based on the CDR3 plus reference TRBV5-1 and TRBJ1-1, the full variable domain is KAGVTQTPRYLIKTRGQQVTLSCSPISGHRSVSWYQQTPGQGLQFLFEYFSETQRNKGNFPGRFSGRQFSNSRSEMNVSTLELGDSALYLCASSSAGRGTEAFFGQGTRLTVV.

The gene calls are TRBV27 and TRBJ2-1, with D maybe TRBD2 (5 bases). CDR1 and CDR2 from the germline V gene are MNHEY and SMNVEV (reference sequence). Trimming cost V 5 bases and J 8 bases, with 22 bases left between them. The CDR3 spans 16 residues. CDR3 bases: TGTGCCAGCAGTATGTCGGACTCAATGTGGGAGCATGAGCAGTTCTTC. Residues: CASSMSDSMWEHEQFF.

This clone rates as medium-sized. The chain carries TRBV19 and TRBJ2-3; D may be TRBD2 (5 bases). Germline-derived CDR1 and CDR2 are LNHDA and SQIVND (reference sequence). V was clipped by 2 bases and J by 2 bases, with 11 bases between them. CDR3 length equals 15 residues. The CDR3 loop is CASSICEGYTDTQYF. Here the CDR3 DNA reads TGTGCCAGTAGTATATGCGAGGGATACACAGATACGCAGTATTTT.

The CDR3 loop reads CAWRGPYGYTF. The DNA of the CDR3 is TGTGCCTGGAGGGGGCCCTATGGCTACACCTTC. The genes are TRBV30 and TRBJ1-2; a weak D match, TRBD1 (5 bases). Germline CDR1 GTSNPN, CDR2 SVGIG (reference sequence). Trimming stripped 3 bases from V and 4 bases from J, with 6 bases between. The CDR3 is 11 residues long.

The CDR3 nucleotides read TGTGCCAGCAACCTAATAAGACAGGGTCAGTACGAGCAGTACTTC. Translated: CASNLIRQGQYEQYF. The chain combines TRBV6-5 with TRBJ2-7; 7 positions agree with TRBD1. V lost 7 bases, J lost 4 bases, and 13 bases stayed unmatched. The CDR3 extends over 15 amino acids. Germline CDR1 is MNHEY and CDR2 is SVGAGI.

The chain is built from TRBV5-1 and TRBJ2-5, with a weak D call TRBD2 (6 bases). This CDR3 spans 14 amino acids. Trimming removed 4 bases at V and 4 bases at J, with 14 bases between. Germline V CDR1 and CDR2: SGHRS, YFSETQ. The CDR3 nucleotides are TGCGCCAGCAGCCCGGGGGATACCGGAGAGACCCAGTACTTC. It is translated as CASSPGDTGETQYF.

J is TRBJ1-3 and V is TRBV28, with a tentative D call TRBD1 (6 bases). V dropped 6 bases and J dropped 8 bases, with 14 bases sitting between them. Germline CDR1 MDHEN, CDR2 SYDVKM. The CDR3 length is 13 residues. CDR3 nucleotides: TGTGCCAGCAGCCCCCCAGGGGTGGACACCATATATTTT. It yields the protein CASSPPGVDTIYF.

The chain has TRBV6-5 and TRBJ1-1; no firm D call. From germline, CDR1 is MNHEY and CDR2 SVGAGI. Trimming took off 2 bases at V and 4 bases at J, with 14 bases between the two ends. The CDR3 runs 15 residues. Here the CDR3 DNA reads TGTGCCAGCAGTTACGAGATTGGACGGGGCACTGAAGCTTTCTTT. It translates to CASSYEIGRGTEAFF.

This clone showed up just once. The chain combines TRBV15 with TRBJ1-2; 9 bases map to TRBD1. This CDR3 spans 16 amino acids. Trimming at V came to 1 base and at J to 4 bases, leaving 7 bases not matched to a gene. From germline, CDR1 is LNHNV and CDR2 YYDKDF (reference sequence). Here the CDR3 reads CATSRVRTGDLYGYTF. Written as DNA, the CDR3 is TGTGCCACCAGCAGAGTTCGGACAGGGGACCTCTATGGCTACACCTTC.

This sequence joins TRBV5-6 and TRBJ2-3; D is perhaps TRBD2 (7 bases). Germline-derived CDR1 and CDR2 are SGHDT and YYEEEE. The CDR3 has 16 residues. Trimming stripped 0 bases from V and 2 bases from J, with 13 bases between. CDR3 sequence (DNA): TGTGCCAGCAGCTTGGTTTACGGGGGGCTCACAGATACGCAGTATTTT. Its translation: CASSLVYGGLTDTQYF.

The chain has TRBV5-1 and TRBJ2-3; 8 bases map to TRBD2. Per germline, CDR1 SGHRS and CDR2 YFSETQ. The CDR3 sequence is 14 residues long. Germline trimming cut 5 bases from V and 5 bases from J; bases unmatched to any gene: 7. The CDR3 is CASRSGGQRDTQYF. CDR3 nucleotides: TGCGCCAGCAGGAGCGGGGGTCAACGAGATACGCAGTATTTT.

The rearrangement uses TRBV25-1 and TRBJ2-1; D may be TRBD1 (5 bases). Germline values: CDR1 MGHDK, CDR2 SYGVNS. V was shortened by 5 bases and J by 8 bases, with 19 bases between the two germline ends. The CDR3 consists of 15 residues. The DNA of the CDR3 is TGTGCCAGCAGTCCCCCGGTTACAGGTGTGGATGAGCAGTTCTTC. It codes for CASSPPVTGVDEQFF.

The rearrangement links TRBV7-6 to TRBJ1-4; TRBD1 matches 8 bases. Unmatched junction bases numbered 7, after V lost 0 bases and J lost 10 bases. CDR3 size: 15 residues. Germline lookup yields CDR1 SGHVS and CDR2 FNYEAQ. The CDR3 spells CASSLAARGPVKLFF. CDR3 DNA sequence: TGTGCCAGCAGCTTAGCCGCCAGGGGGCCAGTAAAACTGTTTTTT. The whole variable domain, filled in from reference TRBV7-6 and TRBJ1-4, reads GAGVSQSPRYKVTKRGQDVALRCDPISGHVSLYWYRQALGQGPEFLTYFNYEAQQDKSGLPNDRFSAERPEGSISTLTIQRTEQRDSAMYRCASSLAARGPVKLFFGSGTQLSVL.

This clone was recorded once. The V and J genes are TRBV24-1 and TRBJ1-1; 7 bases map to TRBD1. This CDR3 contains 19 residues. Trimming took 9 bases from V and 0 from J; bases not matched to a gene: 21. Germline CDR1 reads KGHDR; CDR2 reads SFDVKD. The CDR3 nucleotides read TGTGCCACCGCAGTGGACAGGACTACTCGTACGCGCATGAACACTGAAGCTTTCTTT. This encodes CATAVDRTTRTRMNTEAFF.

The chain employs TRBV9 and TRBJ1-1; TRBD1 agrees at 8 bases. Germline V gene sequence: CDR1 SGDLS, CDR2 YYNGEE. The CDR3 runs to 14 residues. The trim removed 3 bases at V and 5 bases at J, leaving 6 bases unmatched. CDR3 amino acids: CASSATGARTEAFF. The CDR3 nucleotides are TGTGCCAGCAGCGCGACAGGGGCTAGGACTGAAGCTTTCTTT.

The V and J genes are TRBV9 and TRBJ2-1, with 10 nucleotides matching TRBD2. Germline V CDR1 and CDR2: SGDLS, YYNGEE. The trim removed 4 bases at V and 2 bases at J, leaving 3 bases unmatched. CDR3 length equals 15 residues. The CDR3 protein is CASSISGGAYNEQFF. The CDR3 region has the DNA TGTGCCAGCAGCATAAGCGGGGGGGCCTACAATGAGCAGTTCTTC. The complete variable domain, with remaining parts taken from reference TRBV9 and TRBJ2-1, reads DSGVTQTPKHLITATGQRVTLRCSPRSGDLSVYWYQQSLDQGLQFLIQYYNGEERAKGNILERFSAQQFPDLHSELNLSSLELGDSALYFCASSISGGAYNEQFFGPGTRLTVL.

The chain carries TRBV5-6 and TRBJ1-1; tentatively, D is TRBD1 (6 bases). This CDR3 has 17 amino acids. Germline lookup yields CDR1 SGHDT and CDR2 YYEEEE. V was pared by 3 bases and J by 5 bases, with 23 bases between. Written as DNA, the CDR3 is TGTGCCAGCAGCTCAATTCTCATTAAACAGGGATGGACTGAAGCTTTCTTT. Translation: CASSSILIKQGWTEAFF.

The chain joins TRBV10-2 to TRBJ2-7, with 7 bases that match TRBD2. Per germline, CDR1 WSHSY and CDR2 SAAADI. This CDR3 region has 14 residues. With V trimmed by 3 bases and J by 3 bases, 5 bases remained unmatched. The CDR3 sequence: CASSDGGGGYEQYF. CDR3 DNA sequence: TGCGCCAGCAGTGATGGCGGGGGAGGCTACGAGCAGTACTTC.

The chain's CDR3 is CASSLRLGYNEQFF. In DNA, the CDR3 is TGTGCCAGCAGTTTAAGACTAGGGTACAATGAGCAGTTCTTC. The chain joins TRBV27 to TRBJ2-1, with D perhaps matching TRBD2 (6 bases). Trimming removed 2 bases from V and 4 bases from J, with 9 bases in between. Germline CDR1 reads MNHEY; CDR2 reads SMNVEV (reference sequence). CDR3 length equals 14 residues.

The genes are TRBV27 and TRBJ2-7; D may be TRBD2 (6 bases). Germline V gene lookup returns CDR1 MNHEY and CDR2 SMNVEV (reference sequence). The germline V and J ends were trimmed by 0 bases and 2 bases, with 11 bases remaining between them. This CDR3 has 15 residues. CDR3 sequence (DNA): TGTGCCAGCAGTTTATCCGGGACTGCAACCTACGAGCAGTACTTC. It encodes CASSLSGTATYEQYF.